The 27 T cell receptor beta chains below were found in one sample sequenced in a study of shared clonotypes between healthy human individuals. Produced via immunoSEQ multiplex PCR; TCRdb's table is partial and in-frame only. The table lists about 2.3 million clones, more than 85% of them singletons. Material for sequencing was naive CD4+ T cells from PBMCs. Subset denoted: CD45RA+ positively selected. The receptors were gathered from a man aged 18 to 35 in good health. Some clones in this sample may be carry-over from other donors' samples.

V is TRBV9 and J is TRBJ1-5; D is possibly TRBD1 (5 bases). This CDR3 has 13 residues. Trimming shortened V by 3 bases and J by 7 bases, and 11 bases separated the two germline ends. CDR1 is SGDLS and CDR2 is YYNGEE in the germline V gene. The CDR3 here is CASSGGWGQPQHF. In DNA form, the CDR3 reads TGTGCCAGCAGCGGGGGGTGGGGCCAGCCCCAGCATTTT. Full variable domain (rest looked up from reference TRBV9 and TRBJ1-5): DSGVTQTPKHLITATGQRVTLRCSPRSGDLSVYWYQQSLDQGLQFLIQYYNGEERAKGNILERFSAQQFPDLHSELNLSSLELGDSALYFCASSGGWGQPQHFGDGTRLSIL.

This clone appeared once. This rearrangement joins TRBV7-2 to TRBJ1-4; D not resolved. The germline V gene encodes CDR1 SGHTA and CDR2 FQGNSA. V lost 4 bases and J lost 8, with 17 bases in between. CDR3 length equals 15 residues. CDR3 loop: CASSSSPGEREKLFF. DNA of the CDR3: TGTGCCAGCAGCTCGAGCCCGGGAGAGAGGGAAAAACTGTTTTTT. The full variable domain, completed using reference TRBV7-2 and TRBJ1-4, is GAGVSQSPSNKVTEKGKDVELRCDPISGHTALYWYRQSLGQGLEFLIYFQGNSAPDKSGLPSDRFSAERTGGSVSTLTIQRTQQEDSAVYLCASSSSPGEREKLFFGSGTQLSVL.

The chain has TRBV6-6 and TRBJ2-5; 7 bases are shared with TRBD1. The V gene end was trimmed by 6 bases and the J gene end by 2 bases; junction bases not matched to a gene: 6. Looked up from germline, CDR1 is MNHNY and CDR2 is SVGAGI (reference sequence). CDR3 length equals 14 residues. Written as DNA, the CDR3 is TGTGCCAGCAGCTCAGGACAGGTACAAGAGACCCAGTACTTC. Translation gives CASSSGQVQETQYF.

In nucleotides, the CDR3 is TGTGCCAGCAGCTCATACACATTAGGAGGTTCCTACGAGCAGTACTTC. The encoded protein is CASSSYTLGGSYEQYF. The genes are TRBV5-6 and TRBJ2-7, with D possibly TRBD2 on 5 matching bases. Germline-derived CDR1 and CDR2 are SGHDT and YYEEEE. The CDR3 loop spans 16 amino acids. Trimming cost V 3 bases and J 1 base, with 17 bases left between them.

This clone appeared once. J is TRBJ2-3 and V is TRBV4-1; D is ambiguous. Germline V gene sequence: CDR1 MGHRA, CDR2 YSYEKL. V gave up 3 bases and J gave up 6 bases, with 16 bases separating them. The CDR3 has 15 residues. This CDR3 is CASSQLTGSGDTQYF. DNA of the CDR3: TGCGCCAGCAGCCAGCTGACGGGTTCCGGGGATACGCAGTATTTT.

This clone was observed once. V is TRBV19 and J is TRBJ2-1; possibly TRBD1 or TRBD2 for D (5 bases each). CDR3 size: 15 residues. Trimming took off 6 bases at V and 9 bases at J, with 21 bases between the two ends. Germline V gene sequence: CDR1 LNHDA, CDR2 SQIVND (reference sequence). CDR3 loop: CASSLRDGKYVEQFF. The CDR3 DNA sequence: TGTGCCAGTAGCCTCCGGGACGGCAAGTATGTTGAGCAGTTCTTC.

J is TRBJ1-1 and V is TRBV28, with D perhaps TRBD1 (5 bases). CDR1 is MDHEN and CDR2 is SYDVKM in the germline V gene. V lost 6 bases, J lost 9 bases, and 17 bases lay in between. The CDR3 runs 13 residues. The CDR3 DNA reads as TGTGCCAGCAGCCCCACTTTGGGGGAGAAAGCTTTCTTT. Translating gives CASSPTLGEKAFF.

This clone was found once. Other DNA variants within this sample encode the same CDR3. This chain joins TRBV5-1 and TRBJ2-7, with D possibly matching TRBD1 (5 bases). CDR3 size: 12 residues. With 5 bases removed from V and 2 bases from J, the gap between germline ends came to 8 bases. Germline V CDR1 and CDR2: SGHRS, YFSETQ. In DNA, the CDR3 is TGCGCCAGCAGTGAAGGGGCCTACGAGCAGTACTTC. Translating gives CASSEGAYEQYF.

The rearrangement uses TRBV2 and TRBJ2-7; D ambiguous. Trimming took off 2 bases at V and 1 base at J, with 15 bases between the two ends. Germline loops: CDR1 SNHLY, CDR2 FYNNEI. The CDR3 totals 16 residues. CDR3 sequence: CASSEKNRLLSYEQYF. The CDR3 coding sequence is TGTGCCAGCAGTGAAAAGAATCGGCTTCTATCCTACGAGCAGTACTTC.

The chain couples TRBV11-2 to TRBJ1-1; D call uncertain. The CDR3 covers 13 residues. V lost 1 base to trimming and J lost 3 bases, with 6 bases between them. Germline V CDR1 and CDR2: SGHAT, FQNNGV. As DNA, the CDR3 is TGTGCCAGCAGCTTAGCCTGGGACACTGAAGCTTTCTTT. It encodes CASSLAWDTEAFF.

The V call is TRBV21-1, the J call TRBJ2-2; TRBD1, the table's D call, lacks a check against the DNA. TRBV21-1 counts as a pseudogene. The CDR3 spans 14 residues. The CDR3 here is CASSIRGAAGELFF. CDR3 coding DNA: TGTGCCAGCAGCATCAGGGGCGCGGCCGGGGAGCTGTTTTTT.

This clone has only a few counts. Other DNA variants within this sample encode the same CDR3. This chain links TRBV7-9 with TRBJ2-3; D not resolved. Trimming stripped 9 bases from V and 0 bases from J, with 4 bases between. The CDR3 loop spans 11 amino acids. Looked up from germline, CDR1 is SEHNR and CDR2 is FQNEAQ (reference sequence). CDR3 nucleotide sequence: TGTGCCAGTGGTAGCACAGATACGCAGTATTTT. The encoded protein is CASGSTDTQYF.

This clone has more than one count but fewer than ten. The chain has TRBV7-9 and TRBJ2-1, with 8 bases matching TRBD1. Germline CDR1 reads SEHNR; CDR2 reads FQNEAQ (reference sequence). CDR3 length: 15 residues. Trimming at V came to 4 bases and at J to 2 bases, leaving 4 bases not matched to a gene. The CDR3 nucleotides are TGTGCCAGCAGCTCCACAGGGGGACCCTACAATGAGCAGTTCTTC. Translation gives CASSSTGGPYNEQFF.

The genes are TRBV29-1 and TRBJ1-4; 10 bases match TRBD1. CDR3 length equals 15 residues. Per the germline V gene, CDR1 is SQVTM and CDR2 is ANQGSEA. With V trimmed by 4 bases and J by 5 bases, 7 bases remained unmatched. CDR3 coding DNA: TGCAGCGTTGGGGGACAGGGGATATTCAATGAAAAACTGTTTTTT. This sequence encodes CSVGGQGIFNEKLFF.

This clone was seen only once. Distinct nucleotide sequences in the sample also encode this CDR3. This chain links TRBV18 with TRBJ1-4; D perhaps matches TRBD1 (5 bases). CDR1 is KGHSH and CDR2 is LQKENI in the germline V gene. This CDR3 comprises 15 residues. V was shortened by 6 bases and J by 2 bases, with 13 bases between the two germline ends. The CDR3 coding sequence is TGTGCCAGCTCCCCAGTGGGGGGGACTAATGAAAAACTGTTTTTT. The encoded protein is CASSPVGGTNEKLFF.

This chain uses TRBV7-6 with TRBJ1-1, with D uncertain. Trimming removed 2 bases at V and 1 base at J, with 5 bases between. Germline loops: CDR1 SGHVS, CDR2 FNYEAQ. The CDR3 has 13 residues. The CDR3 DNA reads TGTGCCAGCAGCTTATCTAGGAACACTGAAGCTTTCTTT. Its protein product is CASSLSRNTEAFF. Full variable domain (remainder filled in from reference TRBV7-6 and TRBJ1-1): GAGVSQSPRYKVTKRGQDVALRCDPISGHVSLYWYRQALGQGPEFLTYFNYEAQQDKSGLPNDRFSAERPEGSISTLTIQRTEQRDSAMYRCASSLSRNTEAFFGQGTRLTVV.

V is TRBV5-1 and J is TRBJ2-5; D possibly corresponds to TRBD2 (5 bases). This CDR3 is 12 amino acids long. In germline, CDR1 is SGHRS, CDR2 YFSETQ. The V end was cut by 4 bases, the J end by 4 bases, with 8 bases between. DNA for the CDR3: TGCGCCAGCAGCGGGAGAGGAGAGACCCAGTACTTC. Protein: CASSGRGETQYF.

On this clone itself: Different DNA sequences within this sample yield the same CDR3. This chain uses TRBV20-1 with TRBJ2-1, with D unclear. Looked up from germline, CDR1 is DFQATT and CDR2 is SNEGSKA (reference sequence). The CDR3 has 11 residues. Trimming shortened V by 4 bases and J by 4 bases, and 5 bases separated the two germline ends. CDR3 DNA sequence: TGCAGTGCTAAACCGTACAATGAGCAGTTCTTC. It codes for CSAKPYNEQFF.

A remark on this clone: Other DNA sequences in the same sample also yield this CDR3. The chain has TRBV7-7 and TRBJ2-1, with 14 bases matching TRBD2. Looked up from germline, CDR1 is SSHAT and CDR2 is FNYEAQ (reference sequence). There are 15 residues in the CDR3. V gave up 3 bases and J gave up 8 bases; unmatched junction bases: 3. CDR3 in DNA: TGTGCCAGCAGCTTGGGACTAGCGGGAGTGTATGAGCAGTTCTTC. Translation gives CASSLGLAGVYEQFF.

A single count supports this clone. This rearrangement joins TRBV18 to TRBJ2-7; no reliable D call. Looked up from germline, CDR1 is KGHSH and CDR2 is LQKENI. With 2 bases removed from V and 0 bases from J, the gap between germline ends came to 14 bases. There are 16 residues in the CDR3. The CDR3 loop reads CASSPTDYYGSYEQYF. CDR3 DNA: TGTGCCAGCTCACCAACCGATTACTACGGCTCCTACGAGCAGTACTTC.

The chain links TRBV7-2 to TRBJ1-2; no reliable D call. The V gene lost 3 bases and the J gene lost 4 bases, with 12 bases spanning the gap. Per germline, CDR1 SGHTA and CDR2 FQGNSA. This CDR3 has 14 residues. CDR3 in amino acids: CASSFSPGPYGYTF. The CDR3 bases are TGTGCCAGCAGCTTCTCCCCCGGGCCCTATGGCTACACCTTC.

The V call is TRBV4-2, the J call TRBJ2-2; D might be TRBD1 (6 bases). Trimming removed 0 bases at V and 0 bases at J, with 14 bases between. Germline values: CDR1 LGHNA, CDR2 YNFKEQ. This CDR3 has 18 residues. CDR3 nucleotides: TGTGCCAGCAGCCAAGATTGGACAGTGGCCGCGAACACCGGGGAGCTGTTTTTT. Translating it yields CASSQDWTVAANTGELFF.

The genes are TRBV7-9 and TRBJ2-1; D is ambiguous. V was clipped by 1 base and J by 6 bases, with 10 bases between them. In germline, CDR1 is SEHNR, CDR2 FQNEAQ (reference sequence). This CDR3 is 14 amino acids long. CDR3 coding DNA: TGTGCCAGCAGCTTAGTATTTTCGGGCAATGAGCAGTTCTTC. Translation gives CASSLVFSGNEQFF.

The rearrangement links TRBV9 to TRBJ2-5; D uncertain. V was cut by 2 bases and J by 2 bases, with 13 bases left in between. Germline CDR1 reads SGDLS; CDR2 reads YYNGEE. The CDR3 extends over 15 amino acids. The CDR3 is CASSVTSRVQETQYF. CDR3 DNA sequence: TGTGCCAGCAGCGTCACTTCTCGGGTGCAAGAGACCCAGTACTTC.

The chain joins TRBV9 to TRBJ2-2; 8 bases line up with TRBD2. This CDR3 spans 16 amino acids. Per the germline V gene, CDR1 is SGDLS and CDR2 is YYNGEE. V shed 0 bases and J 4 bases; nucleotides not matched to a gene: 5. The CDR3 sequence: CASSVGREGRTGELFF. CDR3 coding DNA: TGTGCCAGCAGCGTAGGCCGGGAGGGCCGCACCGGGGAGCTGTTTTTT.

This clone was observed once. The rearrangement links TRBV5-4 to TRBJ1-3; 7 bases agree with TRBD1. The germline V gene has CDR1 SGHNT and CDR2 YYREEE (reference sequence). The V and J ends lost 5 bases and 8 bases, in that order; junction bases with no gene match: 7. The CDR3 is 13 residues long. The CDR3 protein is CASRDTGEHTIYF. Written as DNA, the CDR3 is TGTGCCAGCAGGGACACAGGGGAACACACCATATATTTT.

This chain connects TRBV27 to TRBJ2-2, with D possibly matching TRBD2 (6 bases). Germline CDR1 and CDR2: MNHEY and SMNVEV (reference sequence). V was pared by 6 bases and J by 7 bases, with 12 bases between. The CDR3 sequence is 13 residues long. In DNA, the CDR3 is TGTGCCAGCAGGCGACTAGGCGTCGGGGAGCTGTTTTTT. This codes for CASRRLGVGELFF.